Below, one T cell receptor (beta chain) is given with its context. In its sample, this clonotype was seen a few times. The clone's antigen remains unknown. It has no much larger one-base neighbor in the sample; base qualities were not kept. This specimen belongs to a study of T-cell reconstitution after alpha-beta-depleted transplantation in children listed by TCRdb under 2016. Study-wide context: Using TCR repertoire profiling, the study quantitatively followed how T-cell immune reconstitution unfolded in children after TCRalphabeta/CD19-depleted allogeneic hematopoietic cell transplantation. The investigation overall reported the following: Apparently early alphabetaT-cell count recovery about two months after transplant reportedly relied on only several hundred rapidly expanded clones derived from non-depleted graft cells. In some patients, the high TCRbeta diversity seen at day 60 was put down to recipient T cells and intrathymic progenitors that had survived conditioning. Over subsequent months, a decline in hyperexpanded clone frequencies was noted, and after one year, T-cell counts and TCRbeta diversity were mostly ascribed to newly produced T cells.

The CDR3 starts with the cysteine, ends with the phenylalanine, and has 15 residues. CDR3 DNA only is kept here, 45 bases in frame from base 1. From the germline V gene, CDR1 is MNHEY and CDR2 is SVGEGT. V has 7 bases trimmed and J has 6 bases trimmed; junction bases matching no gene number 6. What the treatment or condition label conveys for this sample: allogeneic hematopoietic cell transplantation with graft depleted of TCRalphabeta T cells and CD19 B cells. The children who served as transplant recipients had been given grafts of TCRalphabeta/CD19-depleted allogeneic hematopoietic cells. The library came from PCR. TCRdb names Illumina HiSeq 2500 as the instrument used. To normalize quantification of the TCRbeta repertoire, the TCR libraries were built with molecular barcoding that relied on unique molecular identifiers. TCRdb ran its own pipeline on the public reads, namely fastp trimming at Q25 and MiXCR clone calling, and kept in-frame beta chains. Each CDR3 protein appears once, grouped with its most common genes and DNA. The sample includes some 460,000 distinct CDR3 sequences, with under 20% observed a single time. The ten largest clones represent around 28% of the sample.

The sequencing here drew on PBMCs, mostly from graft donor cells, taken 360 days after TCRalphabeta/CD19-depleted stem cell transplant. This TCR derives from a boy younger than two who had a stem cell transplant for Wiskott-Aldrich syndrome, so the T cells may come from the graft donor. Recombination linked TRBV6-2 or TRBV6-3 to TRBJ2-1, and 13 junctional nucleotides match TRBD2. The DNA sequence is given as TGTGCCAGCAACGCCGGACTAGCGGGAGTCAATGAGCAGTTCTTC. Its amino acids are CASNAGLAGVNEQFF.